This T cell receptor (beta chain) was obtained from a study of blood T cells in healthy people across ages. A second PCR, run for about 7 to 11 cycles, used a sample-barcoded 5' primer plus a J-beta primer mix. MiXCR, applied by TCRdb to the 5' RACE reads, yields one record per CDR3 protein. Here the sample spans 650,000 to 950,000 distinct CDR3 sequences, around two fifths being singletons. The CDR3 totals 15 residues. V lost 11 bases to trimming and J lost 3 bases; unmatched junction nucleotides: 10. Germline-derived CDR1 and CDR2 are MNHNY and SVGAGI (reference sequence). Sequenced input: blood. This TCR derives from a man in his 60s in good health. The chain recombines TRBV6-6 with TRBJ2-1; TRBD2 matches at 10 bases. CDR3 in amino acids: CAGTLAGGSYNEQFF. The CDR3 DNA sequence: TGTGCCGGCACCTTAGCGGGGGGCAGCTACAATGAGCAGTTCTTC.